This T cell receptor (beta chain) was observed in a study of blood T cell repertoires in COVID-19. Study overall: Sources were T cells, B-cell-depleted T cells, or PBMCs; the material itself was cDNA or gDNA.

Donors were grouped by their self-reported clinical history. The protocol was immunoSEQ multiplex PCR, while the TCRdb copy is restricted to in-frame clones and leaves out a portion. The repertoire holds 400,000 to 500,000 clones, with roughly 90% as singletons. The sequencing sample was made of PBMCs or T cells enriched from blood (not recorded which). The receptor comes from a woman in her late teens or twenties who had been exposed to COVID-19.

Here the CDR3 reads CASSSYGGTEAFF. The DNA for the CDR3 is TGTGCCAGCAGTTCTTACGGCGGCACTGAAGCTTTCTTT. The V gene is TRBV12-3 or TRBV12-4, the J gene TRBJ1-1, with no clear D. Deletions cut 4 bases from V and 4 bases from J, with 10 bases between. The CDR3 loop spans 13 amino acids.